These T cell receptor beta chains were read from a single sample in a study of T cell responses to AZD1222 COVID-19 vaccine. The table came from immunoSEQ multiplex PCR; TCRdb's copy has only in-frame clones and leaves some out. The top ten clones hold about 2.1% of a sample with about 180,000 clones, 80% to 95% of them seen once. Sequencing used peripheral blood, obtained 28 days after the second AZD1222 dose. The receptor source for this set is an adult who received the AZD1222 COVID-19 vaccine. Each CDR3 is given with its conserved first and last residue. D genes are given only for firm matches. Clone size, where shown, is once, few, many, or a class for clones that have expanded.

J gene: TRBJ1-5
V gene: TRBV5-1
clone size: NA
D gene: NA
CDR3 DNA: TGCGCCAGCAGCTTCGAAGGGCAGGAGCCCCAGCATTTT
CDR3 protein: CASSFEGQEPQHF

J gene: TRBJ1-2
V gene: TRBV6-4
clone size: NA
D gene: TRBD1
CDR3 DNA: TGTGCCAGCCAATACAGGGGGCAGAGCTACACCTTC
CDR3 protein: CASQYRGQSYTF

J gene: TRBJ1-2
V gene: TRBV28
clone size: NA
D gene: TRBD1
CDR3 DNA: TGTGCCAGCAGTTCGACAGGGGACCCCCTTGGCTACACCTTC
CDR3 protein: CASSSTGDPLGYTF

J gene: TRBJ1-1
V gene: TRBV5-1
clone size: NA
D gene: TRBD1
CDR3 DNA: TGCGCCAGCGGAGAGACAGGGGGCACTGAAGCTTTCTTT
CDR3 protein: CASGETGGTEAFF

J gene: TRBJ2-4
V gene: TRBV28
clone size: NA
D gene: NA
CDR3 DNA: TGTGCCAGCAGGGGGACGGGAAAAAACATTCAGTACTTC
CDR3 protein: CASRGTGKNIQYF

J gene: TRBJ1-1
V gene: TRBV6-5
clone size: once
D gene: TRBD1
CDR3 DNA: TGTGCCAGCAGCCAATCCGGGACAGGGGTGACTGAAGCTTTCTTT
CDR3 protein: CASSQSGTGVTEAFF

J gene: TRBJ2-1
V gene: TRBV4-2
clone size: NA
D gene: TRBD2
CDR3 DNA: TGTGCCAGCAGCCAAGAGGGCCTAGGGACTAGCGGGAGTAGAGGTGAGCAGTTCTTC
CDR3 protein: CASSQEGLGTSGSRGEQFF

J gene: TRBJ1-1
V gene: TRBV6-5
clone size: NA
D gene: NA
CDR3 DNA: TGTGCCAGCAGTAAACAGGGCCAAGGCACTGAAGCTTTCTTT
CDR3 protein: CASSKQGQGTEAFF

J gene: TRBJ1-2
V gene: TRBV5-1
clone size: NA
D gene: NA
CDR3 DNA: TGCGCCAGCAGTTTCCCAGAATTCGGAAATAACTATGGCTACACCTTC
CDR3 protein: CASSFPEFGNNYGYTF

J gene: TRBJ1-1
V gene: TRBV27
clone size: NA
D gene: TRBD1
CDR3 DNA: TGTGCCAGTCGGACAGGGCCGAATCCGAACACTGAAGCTTTCTTT
CDR3 protein: CASRTGPNPNTEAFF

J gene: TRBJ1-2
V gene: TRBV27
clone size: NA
D gene: NA
CDR3 DNA: TGTGCCAGCAGTGCCGACAGGCGCTATGGCTACACCTTC
CDR3 protein: CASSADRRYGYTF

J gene: TRBJ1-2
V gene: TRBV28
clone size: NA
D gene: NA
CDR3 DNA: TGTGCCAGCAGCTTACAGGGAGAGGGGCACTATGGCTACACCTTC
CDR3 protein: CASSLQGEGHYGYTF

J gene: TRBJ1-1
V gene: TRBV4-1
clone size: NA
D gene: TRBD1
CDR3 DNA: TGCGCCAGCAGCCACTTAGGACAGGGTTCATCGGACACTGAAGCTTTCTTT
CDR3 protein: CASSHLGQGSSDTEAFF

J gene: TRBJ1-2
V gene: TRBV6-5
clone size: NA
D gene: NA
CDR3 DNA: TGTGCCAGCAACCCCGTCGGGGGGTCAGGCTACACCTTC
CDR3 protein: CASNPVGGSGYTF

J gene: TRBJ2-7
V gene: TRBV7-7
clone size: NA
D gene: NA
CDR3 DNA: TGTGCCAGCAGCTCCGTTCTGCACCCGACAGCCTGCTCCTACGAGCAGTACTTC
CDR3 protein: CASSSVLHPTACSYEQYF

J gene: TRBJ1-1
V gene: TRBV12-3/TRBV12-4
clone size: NA
D gene: NA
CDR3 DNA: TGTGCCAGCGGAGAATCAGGGTTAGCTTTCTTT
CDR3 protein: CASGESGLAFF

J gene: TRBJ2-7
V gene: TRBV11-2
clone size: NA
D gene: NA
CDR3 DNA: TGTGCCAGCAGCTTTAAACAGGCGAATTTCTACGAGCAGTACTTC
CDR3 protein: CASSFKQANFYEQYF

J gene: TRBJ2-7
V gene: TRBV12-3/TRBV12-4
clone size: NA
D gene: TRBD1
CDR3 DNA: TGTGCCAGCAGCCTGGACAGGGTTTACGAGCAGTACTTC
CDR3 protein: CASSLDRVYEQYF

J gene: TRBJ1-1
V gene: TRBV9
clone size: NA
D gene: NA
CDR3 DNA: TGTGCCAGCAGCGCGGATACTGAAGCTTTCTTT
CDR3 protein: CASSADTEAFF

J gene: TRBJ1-2
V gene: TRBV6-5
clone size: NA
D gene: NA
CDR3 DNA: TGTGCCAGCAGCCCAGCACCGCTGGAAAGCTACACCTTC
CDR3 protein: CASSPAPLESYTF

J gene: TRBJ1-1
V gene: TRBV11-2
clone size: NA
D gene: NA
CDR3 DNA: TGTGCCAGCAGCTGGGGCAGGGTCATGAACACTGAAGCTTTCTTT
CDR3 protein: CASSWGRVMNTEAFF

J gene: TRBJ2-2
V gene: TRBV2
clone size: NA
D gene: TRBD1
CDR3 DNA: TGTGCCAGCATTTCGGACAGGGCCGTCGGGGAGCTGTTTTTT
CDR3 protein: CASISDRAVGELFF

J gene: TRBJ1-5
V gene: TRBV7-9
clone size: NA
D gene: NA
CDR3 DNA: TGTGCCAGCAGCCGAAATATTGGTATTGGGGGTCGCGGGCAGCCCCAGCATTTT
CDR3 protein: CASSRNIGIGGRGQPQHF

J gene: TRBJ1-5
V gene: TRBV28
clone size: NA
D gene: NA
CDR3 DNA: TGTGCCAGCATCAGGGTTGGGGTCGGTCAGCCCCAGCATTTT
CDR3 protein: CASIRVGVGQPQHF

J gene: TRBJ1-3
V gene: TRBV7-3
clone size: NA
D gene: NA
CDR3 DNA: TGTGCCAGCAGCTTTGATGCTGGAAACACCATATATTTT
CDR3 protein: CASSFDAGNTIYF

J gene: TRBJ1-1
V gene: TRBV14
clone size: NA
D gene: TRBD1
CDR3 DNA: TGTGCCAGCAGAAAACAGGGGCACACTGAAGCTTTCTTT
CDR3 protein: CASRKQGHTEAFF

J gene: TRBJ2-2
V gene: TRBV19
clone size: once
D gene: NA
CDR3 DNA: TGTGCCAGTAGTAGAGGGGGGAGGGGTCGAGGGGAGCTGTTTTTT
CDR3 protein: CASSRGGRGRGELFF

J gene: TRBJ1-1
V gene: TRBV4-1
clone size: NA
D gene: TRBD1
CDR3 DNA: TGCGCCAGCAGCCAAGAGGAAGAGCAACAGGGGGCAACTGAAGCTTTCTTT
CDR3 protein: CASSQEEEQQGATEAFF

J gene: TRBJ2-5
V gene: TRBV10-1
clone size: once
D gene: NA
CDR3 DNA: TGCGCCAGCAGTGATGGGGGCCTCCAAGAGACCCAGTACTTC
CDR3 protein: CASSDGGLQETQYF

J gene: TRBJ2-6
V gene: TRBV4-3
clone size: NA
D gene: NA
CDR3 DNA: TGCGCCAGCAGCCAGTCGGTCGGCATCTCTGGGGCCAACGTCCTGACTTTC
CDR3 protein: CASSQSVGISGANVLTF

J gene: TRBJ1-2
V gene: TRBV5-1
clone size: NA
D gene: NA
CDR3 DNA: TGCGCCAGCAGCTTCGGTGGGGACGGGACTAACTATGGCTACACCTTC
CDR3 protein: CASSFGGDGTNYGYTF

J gene: TRBJ2-7
V gene: TRBV6-2/TRBV6-3
clone size: NA
D gene: NA
CDR3 DNA: TGTGCCAGCAGTTACCCAGACACCCGGTGGTTCGAGCAGTACTTC
CDR3 protein: CASSYPDTRWFEQYF

J gene: TRBJ2-5
V gene: TRBV19
clone size: NA
D gene: NA
CDR3 DNA: TGTGCCAGTAGTATGTATGGAGAGACCCAGTACTTC
CDR3 protein: CASSMYGETQYF

J gene: TRBJ1-2
V gene: TRBV6-5
clone size: NA
D gene: NA
CDR3 DNA: TGTGCCAGCAGTCCCTTGGGCCCCTATGGCTACACCTTC
CDR3 protein: CASSPLGPYGYTF

J gene: TRBJ2-5
V gene: TRBV9
clone size: NA
D gene: NA
CDR3 DNA: TGTGCCAGCAGCGAAGGACCGTTGAGCGAAGAGACCCAGTACTTC
CDR3 protein: CASSEGPLSEETQYF

J gene: TRBJ1-2
V gene: TRBV6-5
clone size: NA
D gene: NA
CDR3 DNA: TGTGCCAGCAGTTACTCTGGCAGCGCCTATGGCTACACCTTC
CDR3 protein: CASSYSGSAYGYTF

J gene: TRBJ1-2
V gene: TRBV11-2
clone size: NA
D gene: NA
CDR3 DNA: TGTGCCAGCAGCTTAGATCCAGGGGCCTTCTATGGCTACACCTTC
CDR3 protein: CASSLDPGAFYGYTF

J gene: TRBJ1-5
V gene: TRBV4-1
clone size: NA
D gene: NA
CDR3 DNA: TGCGCCAGCAGCCAAGATCCTCACAGGACCAATCAGCCCCAGCATTTT
CDR3 protein: CASSQDPHRTNQPQHF

J gene: TRBJ1-3
V gene: TRBV13
clone size: once
D gene: TRBD1
CDR3 DNA: TGTGCCAGCAGCCGGAGACAGGGTGGAAACACCATATATTTT
CDR3 protein: CASSRRQGGNTIYF

J gene: TRBJ2-2
V gene: TRBV20-1
clone size: NA
D gene: TRBD2
CDR3 DNA: TGCAGTGCTAGTCCGGGACTAGCGGGCACCGGGGAGCTGTTTTTT
CDR3 protein: CSASPGLAGTGELFF

J gene: TRBJ1-2
V gene: TRBV30
clone size: NA
D gene: TRBD1
CDR3 DNA: TGTGCCTGCGGTACAGGGGCGCATGGCTACACCTTC
CDR3 protein: CACGTGAHGYTF

J gene: TRBJ1-2
V gene: TRBV6-4
clone size: NA
D gene: NA
CDR3 DNA: TGTGCCAGCTGGGGGGGGCCTATCTATGGCTACACCTTC
CDR3 protein: CASWGGPIYGYTF

J gene: TRBJ1-6
V gene: TRBV27
clone size: NA
D gene: TRBD1
CDR3 DNA: TGTGCCAGCAAAGGGACAGACCATAATTCACCCCTCCACTTT
CDR3 protein: CASKGTDHNSPLHF

J gene: TRBJ1-4
V gene: TRBV9
clone size: NA
D gene: NA
CDR3 DNA: TGTGCCAGCAGTGAGGCGACAACTAATGAAAAACTGTTTTTT
CDR3 protein: CASSEATTNEKLFF

J gene: TRBJ2-5
V gene: TRBV5-5
clone size: NA
D gene: TRBD1
CDR3 DNA: TGTGCCAGCAGCTTTGGGACAGGCCAAGAGACCCAGTACTTC
CDR3 protein: CASSFGTGQETQYF

J gene: TRBJ2-7
V gene: TRBV5-6
clone size: NA
D gene: TRBD2
CDR3 DNA: TGTGCCAGCAGCTTGCTAGCGGGAGCCCAAGGGGAGCAGTACTTC
CDR3 protein: CASSLLAGAQGEQYF

J gene: TRBJ2-1
V gene: TRBV29-1
clone size: once
D gene: NA
CDR3 DNA: TGCAGCGTTGAAGAGGGACAATGGAATGAGCAGTTCTTC
CDR3 protein: CSVEEGQWNEQFF

J gene: TRBJ2-7
V gene: TRBV25-1
clone size: NA
D gene: TRBD1
CDR3 DNA: TGTGCCAGCAGTGCACAGGGGGGATACTACGAGCAGTACTTC
CDR3 protein: CASSAQGGYYEQYF

J gene: TRBJ2-5
V gene: TRBV28
clone size: NA
D gene: TRBD2
CDR3 DNA: TGTGCCAGCAGCTCCGGGGGGAGGGAGACCCAGTACTTC
CDR3 protein: CASSSGGRETQYF

J gene: TRBJ1-5
V gene: TRBV7-9
clone size: NA
D gene: NA
CDR3 DNA: TGTGCAGCAGCCCGCACAGCGTACTACCCCAATCAGCCCCAGCATTTT
CDR3 protein: CAAARTAYYPNQPQHF

J gene: TRBJ2-7
V gene: TRBV5-1
clone size: NA
D gene: NA
CDR3 DNA: TGCGCCAGCAGCTTGGTTTCAGCCTCCTACGAGCAGTACTTC
CDR3 protein: CASSLVSASYEQYF

J gene: TRBJ1-2
V gene: TRBV6-5
clone size: once
D gene: TRBD1
CDR3 DNA: TGTGCCAGCAGTAAAAGGACAGGGGGCGGCTATGGCTACACCTTC
CDR3 protein: CASSKRTGGGYGYTF

J gene: TRBJ1-6
V gene: TRBV5-1
clone size: NA
D gene: NA
CDR3 DNA: TGCGCCAGCAGCTTGTCCGGAAGCTCCTATAATTCACCCCTCCACTTT
CDR3 protein: CASSLSGSSYNSPLHF

J gene: TRBJ1-1
V gene: TRBV30
clone size: NA
D gene: NA
CDR3 DNA: TGTGCCTGGAGTAAGGGGCTGAACACTGAAGCTTTCTTT
CDR3 protein: CAWSKGLNTEAFF

J gene: TRBJ1-1
V gene: TRBV5-1
clone size: NA
D gene: TRBD1
CDR3 DNA: TGCGCCAGCAGCTTGGCCGCGACAGGGAGGGGGACTGAAGCTTTCTTT
CDR3 protein: CASSLAATGRGTEAFF

J gene: TRBJ1-4
V gene: TRBV28
clone size: NA
D gene: TRBD1
CDR3 DNA: TGTGCCAGCATGGGGACAGTGACCGAAAAACTGTTTTTT
CDR3 protein: CASMGTVTEKLFF

J gene: TRBJ2-1
V gene: TRBV19
clone size: NA
D gene: TRBD2
CDR3 DNA: TGTGCCAGCAAGCCGGGGGGGAGCTCCTACAATGAGCAGTTCTTC
CDR3 protein: CASKPGGSSYNEQFF

J gene: TRBJ1-6
V gene: TRBV28
clone size: NA
D gene: NA
CDR3 DNA: TGTGCCAGCACCTTAGGGAGGTTTGATTCACCCCTCCACTTT
CDR3 protein: CASTLGRFDSPLHF

J gene: TRBJ1-4
V gene: TRBV5-1
clone size: NA
D gene: NA
CDR3 DNA: TGCGCCAGCAGCTTGGATCCCGGGGGGGGAAAACTGTTTTTT
CDR3 protein: CASSLDPGGGKLFF

J gene: TRBJ2-1
V gene: TRBV7-2
clone size: NA
D gene: NA
CDR3 DNA: TGTGCCAGCAGCTTAGGGCCGGTCGGTGAGCAGTTCTTC
CDR3 protein: CASSLGPVGEQFF